In its sample, the clone carrying this T cell receptor beta chain was seen a few times. Unsorted whole blood yielded blood RNA, and germline DNA was extracted as well. The sample belongs to a study of tumor-infiltrating lymphocytes in primary liver carcinoma. V was clipped by 7 bases and J by 3 bases; unmatched bases: 3. The CDR3 sequence is 13 residues long. Looked up from germline, CDR1 is MNHNS and CDR2 is SASEGT. TCR beta cDNA was reverse-transcribed from about 0.45 ug of total RNA. The reaction used a constant-region primer and ProtoScript II reverse transcriptase. ARM-PCR was slightly modified, and three nested multiplex PCR rounds with it gave rise to the TCR beta libraries. TRBV1-TRBV30 forward primers paired with a C-beta reverse primer drove the first two PCR rounds, 10 cycles each. TCRdb processed the multiplex PCR reads anew with MiXCR; each CDR3 protein has one entry. The sample includes some 180,000 distinct CDR3 sequences, approximately 60% of them seen just once.

This receptor was taken from a man aged 35-49 years with primary liver carcinoma and hepatitis B virus infection. The chain links TRBV6-1 to TRBJ2-5; 9 bases are a match to TRBD1. Sequences were obtained from peripheral blood. The CDR3 reads CASNTGGKETQYF. CDR3 coding DNA: TGTGCCAGCAACACAGGGGGCAAAGAGACCCAGTACTTC.